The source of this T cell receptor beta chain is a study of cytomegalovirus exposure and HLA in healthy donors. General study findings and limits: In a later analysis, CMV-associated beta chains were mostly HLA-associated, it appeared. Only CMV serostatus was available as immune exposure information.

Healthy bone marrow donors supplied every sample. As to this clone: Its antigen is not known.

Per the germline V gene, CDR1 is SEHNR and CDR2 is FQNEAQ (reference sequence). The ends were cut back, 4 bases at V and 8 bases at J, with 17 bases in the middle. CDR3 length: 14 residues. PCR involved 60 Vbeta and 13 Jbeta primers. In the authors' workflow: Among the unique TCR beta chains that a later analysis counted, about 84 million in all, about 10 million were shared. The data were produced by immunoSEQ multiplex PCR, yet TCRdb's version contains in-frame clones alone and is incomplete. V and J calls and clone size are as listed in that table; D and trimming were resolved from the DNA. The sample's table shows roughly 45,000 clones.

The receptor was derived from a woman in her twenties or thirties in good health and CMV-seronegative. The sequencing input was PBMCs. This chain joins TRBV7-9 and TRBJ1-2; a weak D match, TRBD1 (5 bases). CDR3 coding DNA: TGTGCCAGCAGCTCCTCTGGGGGGGTTCAAGGCTACACCTTC. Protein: CASSSSGGVQGYTF.